This T cell receptor beta chain is drawn from a study of spatial heterogeneity in lung cancer. The wider study: The study observed each unique TCR and UMI combination more than ten times on average in raw reads.

TCRdb reprocessed the 5' RACE reads via MiXCR and lists one record per CDR3 protein. The sample consists of about 35,000 distinct CDR3 sequences, approximately 3.1% of them appearing once. Time point in this sample: sample taken at primary tumor resection. No cells were sorted before sequencing. The whole RNA sequenced was extracted from tumor, nontumor lung or frozen PBMC. At least ten counts were recorded for this clonotype. This receptor was obtained from a male donor with early-stage non-small cell lung cancer. The source material was normal lung tissue next to the tumor, sampled at surgery.

In nucleotides, the CDR3 is TGTGCCAGCAGCTTTAATACGCCGACGTTGAACACTGAAGCTTTCTTT. This gives the protein CASSFNTPTLNTEAFF. The chain joins TRBV11-1 to TRBJ1-1, with D unclear. The CDR3 has 16 residues. With 3 bases removed from V and 0 bases from J, the gap between germline ends came to 14 bases. CDR1 and CDR2 from the germline V gene are SGHAT and FQDESV (reference sequence).